The 25 T cell receptor beta chains listed next were all sequenced from one sample in a study of cytomegalovirus exposure and HLA in healthy donors. The primer mix had 60 Vbeta and 13 Jbeta primers. Generated by immunoSEQ multiplex PCR, the TCRdb table keeps only in-frame clones and is missing some. Of about 150,000 clones listed, around 74% are singletons. Sequenced input: PBMCs. The receptor source for this set is a man younger than 35 in good health and CMV-seronegative.

The sample holds many counts of this clone. This sequence joins TRBV4-3 and TRBJ2-3; D is perhaps TRBD1 (6 bases). CDR3 length: 15 amino acids. Deletions cut 3 bases from V and 4 bases from J, with 14 bases between. Germline values: CDR1 LGHNA, CDR2 YSLEER. The CDR3: CASSQNREGPDTQYF. As DNA, the CDR3 is TGCGCCAGCAGCCAGAACAGGGAAGGCCCAGATACGCAGTATTTT.

V and J are TRBV7-8 and TRBJ1-1; 9 positions agree with TRBD1. The germline V gene has CDR1 SGHVS and CDR2 FQNEAQ. With V trimmed by 5 bases and J by 5 bases, 9 bases remained unmatched. This CDR3 comprises 15 residues. The CDR3 reads CASSPWDREGTEAFF. The DNA of the CDR3 is TGTGCCAGCAGCCCATGGGACAGGGAAGGAACTGAAGCTTTCTTT.

The chain has TRBV5-1 and TRBJ2-5; 7 bases agree with TRBD2. Looked up from germline, CDR1 is SGHRS and CDR2 is YFSETQ. The CDR3 spans 17 residues. Trimming removed 0 bases from V and 5 bases from J; junction bases left unmatched: 13. The CDR3 protein is CASSLAGEGRPTETQYF. CDR3 bases: TGCGCCAGCAGCTTGGCCGGGGAGGGCCGCCCAACGGAGACCCAGTACTTC.

A word on this clone: At one end, the junction sequence differs from germline, possibly due to a read error. The chain joins TRBV6-6 to TRBJ2-5; no reliable D call. CDR3 length equals 14 residues. The germline CDR1 and CDR2 sequences are MNHNY and SVGAGI (reference sequence). CDR3 residues: CASSYSQAQGTQYF. CDR3 in DNA: TGTGCCAGCAGTTACTCGCAGGCTCAAGGGACCCAGTACTTC.

DNA of the CDR3: TGCGCCAGCAGCTTGGGGGCAGGGAATAGCAATCAGCCCCAGCATTTT. Residues: CASSLGAGNSNQPQHF. The chain recombines TRBV5-1 with TRBJ1-5, with a tentative D call TRBD1 (5 bases). V shed 0 bases and J shed 0 bases, with 10 bases lying between them. This CDR3 contains 16 residues. From germline, CDR1 is SGHRS and CDR2 YFSETQ.

The V and J genes are TRBV6-1 and TRBJ1-1; D uncertain. Trimming took 7 bases from V and 1 from J, leaving 13 bases between them. CDR3 size: 14 residues. The germline CDR1 and CDR2 sequences are MNHNS and SASEGT. The CDR3 region is CASNSQTRNTEAFF. CDR3 bases: TGTGCCAGCAATTCACAAACACGGAACACTGAAGCTTTCTTT.

Only one count was recorded for this clone. The gene calls are TRBV7-2 and TRBJ2-7; tentative D call: TRBD2 (6 bases). Germline V gene lookup returns CDR1 SGHTA and CDR2 FQGNSA. Trimming shortened V by 5 bases and J by 6 bases, and 14 bases separated the two germline ends. This CDR3 has 13 residues. CDR3 nucleotides: TGTGCCAGCAGCCACGTCCCGGGGGTCGAGCAGTACTTC. This encodes CASSHVPGVEQYF.

J is TRBJ1-2 and V is TRBV28; a possible D gene is TRBD1 (6 bases). Germline-derived CDR1 and CDR2 are MDHEN and SYDVKM. The CDR3 runs to 16 residues. V lost 5 bases and J 4 bases, leaving 20 bases between the germline ends. CDR3 region: CASSPPGGARSYGYTF. For the CDR3, the DNA is TGTGCCAGCAGTCCCCCCGGGGGGGCGCGTAGCTATGGCTACACCTTC.

The chain joins TRBV13 to TRBJ2-7, with D perhaps matching TRBD2 (5 bases). The V gene's germline CDR1 is PRHDT and CDR2 FYEKMQ (reference sequence). Between the trimmed V and J ends, which lost 0 bases and 0 bases, there was a span of 18 bases. CDR3 size: 18 residues. The CDR3 here is CASSLGPPGVYNSYEQYF. DNA of the CDR3: TGTGCCAGCAGCTTAGGGCCCCCCGGGGTATATAACTCCTACGAGCAGTACTTC. Based on the CDR3 plus reference TRBV13 and TRBJ2-7, the full variable domain is AAGVIQSPRHLIKEKRETATLKCYPIPRHDTVYWYQQGPGQDPQFLISFYEKMQSDKGSIPDRFSAQQFSDYHSELNMSSLELGDSALYFCASSLGPPGVYNSYEQYFGPGTRLTVT.

The chain couples TRBV11-3 to TRBJ2-2, with a tentative D call TRBD1 (6 bases). V was pared by 5 bases and J by 4 bases, with 8 bases between. CDR1 is SGHNT, CDR2 YENEEA, per germline. CDR3 length equals 13 residues. This chain's CDR3 is CASSPRGTGELFF. In DNA form, the CDR3 reads TGTGCCAGCAGCCCCAGGGGCACCGGGGAGCTGTTTTTT.

The rearrangement links TRBV6-5 to TRBJ2-2, with TRBD2 matching over 8 bases. CDR3 length: 14 amino acids. Germline V gene data show CDR1 as MNHEY and CDR2 as SVGAGI. The CDR3 loop is CGVSGSGDGGELFF. Written as DNA, the CDR3 is TGTGGGGTCAGCGGGAGTGGGGACGGCGGGGAGCTGTTTTTT.

This clone was found once. The rearrangement links TRBV5-6 to TRBJ2-1; D is possibly TRBD2 (5 bases). Germline CDR1 and CDR2: SGHDT and YYEEEE. The CDR3 contains 17 residues. Trimming removed 1 base from V and 3 bases from J, with 17 bases in between. The DNA for the CDR3 is TGTGCCAGCAGCTTGACCCCTGGTAGCGTTAACTACAATGAGCAGTTCTTC. This encodes CASSLTPGSVNYNEQFF.

V gene TRBV6-5 combines with J gene TRBJ2-1; TRBD1 aligns across 7 bases. The germline CDR1 and CDR2 sequences are MNHEY and SVGAGI. With 5 bases clipped from V and 8 bases from J, the junction kept 9 bases outside the gene matches. The CDR3 covers 14 residues. CDR3 protein: CASSRPQGDHEQFF. The CDR3, as DNA: TGTGCCAGCAGTCGTCCCCAGGGGGACCATGAGCAGTTCTTC.

V gene TRBV5-4 combines with J gene TRBJ2-2, with 9 bases matching TRBD2. CDR3 size: 16 residues. V shed 2 bases, J shed 5 bases, and the junction held 7 bases outside the gene matches. Germline V gene sequence: CDR1 SGHNT, CDR2 YYREEE (reference sequence). DNA for the CDR3: TGTGCCAGCAGCTTAAAAGCGGGAGGCCGAACCGGGGAGCTGTTTTTT. Its protein is CASSLKAGGRTGELFF. Filled out from reference TRBV5-4 and TRBJ2-2, the complete variable domain reads ETGVTQSPTHLIKTRGQQVTLRCSSQSGHNTVSWYQQALGQGPQFIFQYYREEENGRGNFPPRFSGLQFPNYSSELNVNALELDDSALYLCASSLKAGGRTGELFFGEGSRLTVL.

The rearrangement links TRBV5-1 to TRBJ2-1, with a possible D match to TRBD2 (6 bases). Trimming took 4 bases from V and 6 from J, leaving 17 bases between them. The CDR3 is made up of 15 amino acids. CDR1 is SGHRS and CDR2 is YFSETQ in the germline V gene. CDR3 nucleotides: TGCGCCAGCAGCCCCCTATTAGGAGGGGCCAATGAGCAGTTCTTC. It translates to CASSPLLGGANEQFF.

The chain is built from TRBV2 and TRBJ2-1; 7 bases are a match to TRBD1. J was trimmed by 12 bases and V by 10 bases; bases with no gene match: 12. The CDR3 length is 12 residues. Germline V gene data show CDR1 as SNHLY and CDR2 as FYNNEI. In nucleotides, the CDR3 is TGTGCCAATCCACCGACAGGGTCTTGGCAGTTCTTC. It is translated as CANPPTGSWQFF.

This clone was counted between two and nine times. This chain uses TRBV9 with TRBJ2-7; 10 bases agree with TRBD2. The V segment lost 0 bases and the J segment 4 bases; nucleotides outside the gene matches: 4. This CDR3 region has 15 residues. Germline V gives CDR1 SGDLS, CDR2 YYNGEE. The DNA of the CDR3 is TGTGCCAGCAGCGTAGCGGCTAGCGGGAGATACGAGCAGTACTTC. Residues: CASSVAASGRYEQYF.

This chain uses TRBV28 with TRBJ1-4; 7 nucleotides match TRBD1. There are 15 residues in the CDR3. CDR1 is MDHEN and CDR2 is SYDVKM in the germline V gene. V dropped 4 bases and J dropped 3; count of bases not matched to a gene: 5. The CDR3 region is CASSSGGKANEKLFF. The CDR3 DNA reads as TGTGCCAGCAGTTCAGGGGGAAAGGCTAATGAAAAACTGTTTTTT.

The chain couples TRBV5-5 to TRBJ1-5; tentatively, D is TRBD1 (6 bases). This CDR3 is built from 15 residues. Germline values: CDR1 SGHKS, CDR2 YYEKEE (reference sequence). Trimming pared 2 bases from V and 7 bases from J, leaving 16 bases between. The CDR3 coding sequence is TGTGCCAGCAGCTTCGGAGGACAGAGTGAACAGCCCCAGCATTTT. This codes for CASSFGGQSEQPQHF.

The CDR3 region is CASSLAKGLSYEQYF. The CDR3 DNA sequence: TGTGCCAGCAGTCTCGCGAAGGGGCTATCCTACGAGCAGTACTTC. The rearrangement links TRBV7-2 to TRBJ2-7; D is perhaps TRBD1 (5 bases). Trimming left V 6 bases short and J 1 base short, with 16 bases between. CDR1 and CDR2 (germline): SGHTA, FQGNSA. The CDR3 has 15 amino acids.

This chain joins TRBV7-8 and TRBJ2-7; D gene ambiguous. Germline CDR1 and CDR2: SGHVS and FQNEAQ. Trimming took off 5 bases at V and 7 bases at J, with 12 bases between the two ends. The CDR3 contains 12 residues. CDR3: CASSLRAREQYF. In DNA form, the CDR3 reads TGTGCCAGCAGCCTACGTGCCCGTGAGCAGTACTTC.

The chain uses TRBV9 and TRBJ1-5; TRBD1 might be the D (5 bases). Germline CDR1 and CDR2: SGDLS and YYNGEE. The CDR3 spans 15 residues. V was pared by 4 bases and J by 4 bases, with 15 bases between. The CDR3 DNA is TGTGCCAGCAGCCGTCAGGGTAGTGGTAATCAGCCCCAGCATTTT. Its protein is CASSRQGSGNQPQHF.

This clone has more than one count but fewer than ten. This chain links TRBV28 with TRBJ1-4; D is possibly TRBD1 (5 bases). CDR3 length: 14 residues. V was cut by 3 bases and J by 7 bases, with 12 bases left in between. Germline assignment: CDR1 MDHEN and CDR2 SYDVKM. The chain's CDR3 is CASSFGGEGEKLFF. Written as DNA, the CDR3 is TGTGCCAGCAGTTTCGGGGGAGAAGGTGAAAAACTGTTTTTT.

The chain recombines TRBV27 with TRBJ2-1; no reliable D call. V was shortened by 3 bases and J by 6 bases, with 12 bases between the two germline ends. Germline-derived CDR1 and CDR2 are MNHEY and SMNVEV (reference sequence). CDR3 length: 14 amino acids. CDR3 DNA sequence: TGTGCCAGCAGTTTTGGAGCCCAACCCAATGAGCAGTTCTTC. Translating gives CASSFGAQPNEQFF.

V gene TRBV28 combines with J gene TRBJ1-4, with 11 bases matching TRBD1. The V gene's germline CDR1 is MDHEN and CDR2 SYDVKM. The CDR3 is 16 amino acids. The ends lost 4 bases at V and 6 bases at J; junction bases unmatched: 7. CDR3 nucleotides: TGTGCCAGCAGTTCTCCCCCGGACAGGGGGCATGAAAAACTGTTTTTT. Translated: CASSSPPDRGHEKLFF.